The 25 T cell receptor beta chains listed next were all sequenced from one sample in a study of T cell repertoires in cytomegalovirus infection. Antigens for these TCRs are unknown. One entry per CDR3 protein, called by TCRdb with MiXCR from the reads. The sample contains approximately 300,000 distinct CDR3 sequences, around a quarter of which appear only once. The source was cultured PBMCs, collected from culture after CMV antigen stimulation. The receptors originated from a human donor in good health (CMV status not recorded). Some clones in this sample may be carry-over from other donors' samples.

CDR3: CSVSRDRGRHLFF. The CDR3 region has the DNA TGCAGCGTGTCCCGGGACAGGGGCCGACATCTGTTTTTT. The gene calls are TRBV29-1 and TRBJ1-4; 10 positions match TRBD1. This CDR3 contains 13 residues. Germline V gives CDR1 SQVTM, CDR2 ANQGSEA. The ends lost 6 bases at V and 14 bases at J; junction bases unmatched: 12. Together with reference TRBV29-1 and TRBJ1-4, the CDR3 gives the full variable domain: SAVISQKPSRDICQRGTSLTIQCQVDSQVTMMFWYRQQPGQSLTLIATANQGSEATYESGFVIDKFPISRPNLTFSTLTVSNMSPEDSSIYLCSVSRDRGRHLFFGSGTQLSVL.

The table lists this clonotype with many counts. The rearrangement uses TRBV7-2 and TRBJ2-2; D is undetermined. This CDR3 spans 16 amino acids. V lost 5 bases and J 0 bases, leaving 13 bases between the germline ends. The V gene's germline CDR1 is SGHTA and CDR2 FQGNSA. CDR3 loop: CASSPRAVTNTGELFF. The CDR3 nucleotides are TGTGCCAGCAGCCCCCGGGCGGTGACGAACACCGGGGAGCTGTTTTTT.

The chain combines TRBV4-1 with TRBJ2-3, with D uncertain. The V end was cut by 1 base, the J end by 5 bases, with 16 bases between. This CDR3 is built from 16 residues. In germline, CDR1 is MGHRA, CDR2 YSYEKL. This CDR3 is CASSQVEGAPVDTQYF. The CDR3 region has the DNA TGCGCCAGCAGCCAAGTGGAAGGAGCCCCGGTAGATACGCAGTATTTT.

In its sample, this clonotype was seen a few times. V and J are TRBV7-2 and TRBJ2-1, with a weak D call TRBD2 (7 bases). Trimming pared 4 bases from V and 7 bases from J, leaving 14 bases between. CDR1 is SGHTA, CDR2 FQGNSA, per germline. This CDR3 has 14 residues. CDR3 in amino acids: CASSSTGGTNEQFF. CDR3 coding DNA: TGTGCCAGCAGCTCCACCGGGGGGACAAATGAGCAGTTCTTC.

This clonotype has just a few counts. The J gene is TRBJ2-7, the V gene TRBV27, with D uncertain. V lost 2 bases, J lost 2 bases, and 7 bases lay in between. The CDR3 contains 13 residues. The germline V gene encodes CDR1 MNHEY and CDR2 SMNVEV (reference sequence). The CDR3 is CASSLGFTYEQYF. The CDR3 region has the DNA TGTGCCAGCAGTTTAGGCTTTACCTACGAGCAGTACTTC.

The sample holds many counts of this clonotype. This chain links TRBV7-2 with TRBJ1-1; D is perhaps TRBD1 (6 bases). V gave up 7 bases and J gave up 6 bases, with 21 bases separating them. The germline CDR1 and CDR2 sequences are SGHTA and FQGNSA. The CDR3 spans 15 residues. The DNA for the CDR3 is TGTGCCAGCACCTCGGGGGGGGGGCGAAGCGCTGAAGCTTTCTTT. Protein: CASTSGGGRSAEAFF.

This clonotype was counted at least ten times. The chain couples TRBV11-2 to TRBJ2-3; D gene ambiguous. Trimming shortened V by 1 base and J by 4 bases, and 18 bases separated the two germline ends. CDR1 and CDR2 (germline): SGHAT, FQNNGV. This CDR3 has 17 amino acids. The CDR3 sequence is CASSLGLGEVFSDTQYF. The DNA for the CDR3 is TGTGCCAGCAGCTTAGGTCTTGGAGAGGTGTTTTCAGATACGCAGTATTTT.

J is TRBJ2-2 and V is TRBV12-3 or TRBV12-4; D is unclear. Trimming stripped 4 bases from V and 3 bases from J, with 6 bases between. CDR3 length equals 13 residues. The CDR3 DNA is TGTGCCAGCAGTTGGGCAGACACCGGGGAGCTGTTTTTT. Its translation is CASSWADTGELFF.

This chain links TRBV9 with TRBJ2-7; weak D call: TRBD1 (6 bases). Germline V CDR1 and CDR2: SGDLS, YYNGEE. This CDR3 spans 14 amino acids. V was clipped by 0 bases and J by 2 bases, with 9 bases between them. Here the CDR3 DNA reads TGTGCCAGCAGCGTAGGGACAGAACCCTACGAGCAGTACTTC. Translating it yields CASSVGTEPYEQYF.

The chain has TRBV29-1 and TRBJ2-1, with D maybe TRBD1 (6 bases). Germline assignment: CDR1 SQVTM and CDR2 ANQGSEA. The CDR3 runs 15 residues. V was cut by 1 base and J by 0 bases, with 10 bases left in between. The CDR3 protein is CSVEGQAASYNEQFF. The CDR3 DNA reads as TGCAGCGTTGAAGGACAGGCGGCCTCCTACAATGAGCAGTTCTTC.

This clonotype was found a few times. Here the CDR3 reads CASSPPGVAEAFF. The CDR3 DNA sequence: TGTGCCAGCAGCCCGCCGGGAGTTGCTGAAGCTTTCTTT. The chain carries TRBV9 and TRBJ1-1; D is ambiguous. The V end lost 4 bases, the J end lost 6 bases, and 13 bases lay between the germline ends. This CDR3 region has 13 residues. From germline, CDR1 is SGDLS and CDR2 YYNGEE.

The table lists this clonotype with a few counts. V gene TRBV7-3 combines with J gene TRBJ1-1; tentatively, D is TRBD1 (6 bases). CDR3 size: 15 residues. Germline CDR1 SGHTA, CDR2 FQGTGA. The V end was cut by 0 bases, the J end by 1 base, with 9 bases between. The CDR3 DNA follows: TGTGCCAGCAGCTTAACGGGGGCCGGGAACACTGAAGCTTTCTTT. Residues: CASSLTGAGNTEAFF. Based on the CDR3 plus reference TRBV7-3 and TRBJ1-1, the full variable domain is GAGVSQTPSNKVTEKGKYVELRCDPISGHTALYWYRQSLGQGPEFLIYFQGTGAADDSGLPNDRFFAVRPEGSVSTLKIQRTERGDSAVYLCASSLTGAGNTEAFFGQGTRLTVV.

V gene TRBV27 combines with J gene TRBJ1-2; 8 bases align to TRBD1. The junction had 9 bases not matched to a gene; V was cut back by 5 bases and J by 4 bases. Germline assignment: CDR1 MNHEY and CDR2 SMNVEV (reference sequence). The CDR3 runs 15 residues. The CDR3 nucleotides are TGTGCCAGCAGTCCCCAGGGGGCCGTATTCTATGGCTACACCTTC. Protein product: CASSPQGAVFYGYTF.

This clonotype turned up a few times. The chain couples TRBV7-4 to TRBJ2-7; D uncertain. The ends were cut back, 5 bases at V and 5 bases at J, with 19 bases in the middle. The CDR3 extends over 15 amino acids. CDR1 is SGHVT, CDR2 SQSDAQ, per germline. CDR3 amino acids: CASSPTPPEIDEQYV. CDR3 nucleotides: TGTGCCAGCAGCCCCACACCTCCTGAAATCGACGAGCAGTACGTC.

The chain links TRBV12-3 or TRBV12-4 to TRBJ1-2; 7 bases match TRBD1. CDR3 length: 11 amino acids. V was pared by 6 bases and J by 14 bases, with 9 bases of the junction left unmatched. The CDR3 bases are TGTGCCAGCAGCCGGGACAGAAGATATACCTTC. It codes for CASSRDRRYTF.

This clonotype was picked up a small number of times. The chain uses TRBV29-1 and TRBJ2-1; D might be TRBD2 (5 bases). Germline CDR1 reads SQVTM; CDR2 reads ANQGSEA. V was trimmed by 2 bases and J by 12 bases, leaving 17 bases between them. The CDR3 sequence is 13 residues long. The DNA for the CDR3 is TGCAGCGTTGAAATATCAAGTTTAGGAGGGCAGTTCTTC. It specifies CSVEISSLGGQFF.

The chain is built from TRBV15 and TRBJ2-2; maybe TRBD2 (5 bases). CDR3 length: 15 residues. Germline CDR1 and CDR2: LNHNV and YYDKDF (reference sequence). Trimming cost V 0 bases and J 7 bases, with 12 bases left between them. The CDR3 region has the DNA TGTGCCACCAGCAGAGATGGCGGGTCTGACGGGGAGCTGTTTTTT. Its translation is CATSRDGGSDGELFF.

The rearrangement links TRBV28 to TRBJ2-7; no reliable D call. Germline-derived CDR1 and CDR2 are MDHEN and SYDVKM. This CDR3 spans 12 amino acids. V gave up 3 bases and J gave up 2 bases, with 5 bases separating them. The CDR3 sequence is CASSLSPYEQYF. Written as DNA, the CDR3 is TGTGCCAGCAGTTTGTCCCCCTACGAGCAGTACTTC.

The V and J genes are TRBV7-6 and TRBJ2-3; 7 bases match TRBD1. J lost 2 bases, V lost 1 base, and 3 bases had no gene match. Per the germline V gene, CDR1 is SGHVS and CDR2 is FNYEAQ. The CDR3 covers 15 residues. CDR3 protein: CASSLEGTATDTQYF. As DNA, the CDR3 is TGTGCCAGCAGCTTAGAAGGGACAGCCACAGATACGCAGTATTTT. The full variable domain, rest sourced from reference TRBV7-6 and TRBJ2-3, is GAGVSQSPRYKVTKRGQDVALRCDPISGHVSLYWYRQALGQGPEFLTYFNYEAQQDKSGLPNDRFSAERPEGSISTLTIQRTEQRDSAMYRCASSLEGTATDTQYFGPGTRLTVL.

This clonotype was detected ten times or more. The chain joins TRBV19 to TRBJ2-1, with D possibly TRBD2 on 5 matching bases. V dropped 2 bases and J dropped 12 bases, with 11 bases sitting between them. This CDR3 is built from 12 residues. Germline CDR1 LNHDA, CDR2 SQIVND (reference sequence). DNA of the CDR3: TGTGCCAGTAGTATAAGGGATGGGAGGCAGTTCTTC. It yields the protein CASSIRDGRQFF.

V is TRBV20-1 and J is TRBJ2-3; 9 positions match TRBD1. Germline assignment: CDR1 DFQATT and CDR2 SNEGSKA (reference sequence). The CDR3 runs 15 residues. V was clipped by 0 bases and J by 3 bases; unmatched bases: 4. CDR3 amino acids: CSARDVGQGTDTQYF. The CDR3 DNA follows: TGCAGTGCTAGAGATGTGGGACAGGGAACAGATACGCAGTATTTT.

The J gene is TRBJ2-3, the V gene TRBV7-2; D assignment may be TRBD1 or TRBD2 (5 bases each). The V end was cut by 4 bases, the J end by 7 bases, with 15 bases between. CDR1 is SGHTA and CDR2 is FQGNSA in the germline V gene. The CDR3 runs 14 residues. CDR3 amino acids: CASSSLGTGNTQYF. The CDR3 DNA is TGTGCCAGCAGCTCCCTGGGGACCGGGAATACGCAGTATTTT. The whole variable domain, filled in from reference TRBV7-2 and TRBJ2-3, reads GAGVSQSPSNKVTEKGKDVELRCDPISGHTALYWYRQSLGQGLEFLIYFQGNSAPDKSGLPSDRFSAERTGGSVSTLTIQRTQQEDSAVYLCASSSLGTGNTQYFGPGTRLTVL.

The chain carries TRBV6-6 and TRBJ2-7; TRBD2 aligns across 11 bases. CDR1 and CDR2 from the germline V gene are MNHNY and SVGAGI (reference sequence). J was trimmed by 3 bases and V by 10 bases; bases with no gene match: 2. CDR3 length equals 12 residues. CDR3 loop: CATGTSGYEQYF. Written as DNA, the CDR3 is TGTGCCACCGGGACTAGCGGCTACGAGCAGTACTTC.

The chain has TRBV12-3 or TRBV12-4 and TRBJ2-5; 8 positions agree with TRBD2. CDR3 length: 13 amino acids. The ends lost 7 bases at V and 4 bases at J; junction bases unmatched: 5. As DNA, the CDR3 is TGTGCCAGCATGGCGGGAGGAAGAGAGACCCAGTACTTC. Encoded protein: CASMAGGRETQYF.

The CDR3 nucleotides read TGTGCCAGCAGTTTATCCCCTGGGGCCAACGTCCTGACTTTC. It encodes CASSLSPGANVLTF. J is TRBJ2-6 and V is TRBV27, with unresolved D. This CDR3 spans 14 amino acids. Germline values: CDR1 MNHEY, CDR2 SMNVEV (reference sequence). Trimming removed 0 bases from V and 2 bases from J, with 2 bases in between.